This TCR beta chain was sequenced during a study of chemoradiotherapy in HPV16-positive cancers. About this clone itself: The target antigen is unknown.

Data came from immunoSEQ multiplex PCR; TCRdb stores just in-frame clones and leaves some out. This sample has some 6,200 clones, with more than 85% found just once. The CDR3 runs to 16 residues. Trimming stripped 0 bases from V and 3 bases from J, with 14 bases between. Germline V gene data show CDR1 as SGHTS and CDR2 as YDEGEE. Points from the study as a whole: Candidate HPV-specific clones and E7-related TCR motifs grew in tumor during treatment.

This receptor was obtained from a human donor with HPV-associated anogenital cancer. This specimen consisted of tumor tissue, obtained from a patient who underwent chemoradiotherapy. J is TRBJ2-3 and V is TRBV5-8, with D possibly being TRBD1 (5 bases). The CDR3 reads CASSLGQGQRTDTQYF. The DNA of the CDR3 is TGTGCCAGCAGCTTGGGGCAGGGTCAGAGGACAGATACGCAGTATTTT.